This TCR beta chain comes out of a study of T cells and Merkel cell carcinoma outcomes. Whole-study results and caveats: Reportedly, T-cell repertoire with density predicts Merkel cell carcinoma outcomes.

Method: immunoSEQ multiplex PCR; TCRdb's copy keeps in-frame clones and lacks some. The table lists 9,000 or so clones, 80% to 90% of them singletons. Germline V gene lookup returns CDR1 SGHRS and CDR2 YFSETQ. The CDR3 spans 14 residues. Trimming shortened V by 0 bases and J by 5 bases, and 9 bases separated the two germline ends. Turning to this clone: Its antigen is as yet unknown.

Sequenced input: tumor tissue from Merkel cell carcinoma. This chain connects TRBV5-1 to TRBJ2-1; D is undetermined. This TCR came from a human donor with Merkel cell carcinoma. This CDR3 reads CASSLDSRNNEQFF. CDR3 bases: TGCGCCAGCAGCTTGGATTCCAGGAACAATGAGCAGTTCTTC.